Listed below are T cell receptor beta chains from one sample, sequenced in a study of T cells in Graves' hyperthyroidism and ophthalmopathy. TCRdb passed the multiplex PCR reads through MiXCR, listing each CDR3 protein once. The data hold a few hundred thousand distinct CDR3 sequences, with 15% to 18% observed a single time. Material: blood. The receptors shown here come from a woman younger than 45 with Graves' hyperthyroidism. The CDR3 runs from the conserved cysteine through the conserved F or W. The D gene is left open where the match is weak. Size tells how often a clone was seen (once, few, many) or the class of an expanded clone, and some rows leave it out.

d_gene	v_gene	j_gene	abundance	CDR3aa	CDR3nt
TRBD2	TRBV20-1	TRBJ2-3	NA	CSARGLAGGTDTQYF	TGCAGTGCTAGAGGACTAGCGGGAGGGACAGATACGCAGTATTTT
NA	TRBV29-1	TRBJ2-5	NA	CSVAGSDQETQYF	TGCAGCGTTGCTGGATCCGATCAAGAGACCCAGTACTTC
NA	TRBV24-1	TRBJ2-7	few	CATSAGYEQYF	TGTGCCACCAGTGCCGGCTACGAGCAGTACTTC
NA	TRBV7-9	TRBJ1-4	many	CASSSPGQGAEKLFF	TGTGCCAGCAGCTCACCGGGACAAGGGGCGGAAAAACTGTTTTTT
NA	TRBV7-9	TRBJ2-5	many	CASSGHLKGTQETQYF	TGTGCCAGCAGCGGGCACCTTAAGGGGACCCAAGAGACCCAGTACTTC
NA	TRBV5-5	TRBJ1-2	NA	CASSLESKNYGYTF	TGTGCCAGCAGCTTGGAATCCAAGAACTATGGCTACACCTTC
NA	TRBV12-3/TRBV12-4	TRBJ2-2	many	CASSVASRKAGELFF	TGTGCCAGCAGTGTAGCTAGCAGAAAAGCTGGGGAGCTGTTTTTT
NA	TRBV28	TRBJ1-5	many	CASSRLGSNQPQHF	TGTGCCAGCAGTAGGCTAGGGAGCAATCAGCCCCAGCATTTT
TRBD2	TRBV6-1	TRBJ2-7	many	CASSEATSATYEQYF	TGTGCCAGCAGTGAAGCGACTAGCGCAACCTACGAGCAGTACTTC
NA	TRBV2	TRBJ1-5	many	CASQQKGNQPQHF	TGTGCCAGCCAACAGAAGGGCAATCAGCCCCAGCATTTT
TRBD2	TRBV4-3	TRBJ2-3	few	CASSPTSGKSTDTQYF	TGCGCCAGTAGCCCGACTAGCGGGAAGAGCACAGATACGCAGTATTTT
NA	TRBV19	TRBJ1-2	NA	CASSLGRIGYGYTF	TGTGCCAGTAGTTTAGGGAGGATCGGCTATGGCTACACCTTC
TRBD2	TRBV9	TRBJ2-1	few	CASSLSPLGLAGDNEQFF	TGTGCCAGCAGCCTTTCTCCCCTGGGGCTAGCGGGGGACAATGAGCAGTTCTTC
NA	TRBV27	TRBJ1-2	NA	CASSNTGQLDYGYTF	TGTGCCAGCAGCAACACAGGACAGCTCGACTATGGCTACACCTTC
NA	TRBV10-2	TRBJ2-7	NA	CASRLTSFDEQYF	TGCGCCAGCAGACTGACTAGTTTCGACGAGCAGTACTTC